This T cell receptor beta chain was identified during a study of CD8+ T cells in alopecia areata. Study-level background: Each of the treated patients was given oral tofacitinib, 5 to 10 mg twice daily, for moderate-to-severe alopecia areata.

The V gene's germline CDR1 is MGHDK and CDR2 SYGVNS. V lost 2 bases and J 8 bases, leaving 6 bases between the germline ends. This CDR3 is 11 amino acids long. Treatment defined: oral pan-JAK inhibitor, 5-10 mg twice daily. Patients with alopecia areata provided lesional scalp punch biopsies as well as peripheral blood. PBMC-derived CD4+ and CD8+ T cells were sorted. Reverse transcribed after extraction, RNA yielded cDNA as the sequencing template. TCRdb's copy holds only in-frame clones and misses some; the assay was immunoSEQ multiplex PCR. The sample holds 200,000 or so clones, more than 30% seen once.

This TCR derives from a human donor with alopecia areata. This rearrangement joins TRBV25-1 to TRBJ1-2; D unresolved. Sequences were derived from CD4+ T cells sorted from blood, sampled between weeks 30 and 35, from a patient treated with tofacitinib. Here the CDR3 DNA reads TGTGCCAGCAGTGAAGTAAAAGGCTACACCTTC. It is translated as CASSEVKGYTF.